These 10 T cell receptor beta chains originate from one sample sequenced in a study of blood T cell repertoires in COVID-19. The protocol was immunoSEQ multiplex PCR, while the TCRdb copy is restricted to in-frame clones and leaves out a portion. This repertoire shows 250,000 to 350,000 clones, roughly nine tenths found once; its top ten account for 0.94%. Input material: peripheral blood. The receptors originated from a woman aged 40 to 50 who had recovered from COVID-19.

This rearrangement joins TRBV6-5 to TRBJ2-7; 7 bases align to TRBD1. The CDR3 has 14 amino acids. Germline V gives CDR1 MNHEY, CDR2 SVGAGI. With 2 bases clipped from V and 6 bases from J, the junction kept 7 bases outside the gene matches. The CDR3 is CASSYDRAVGEQYF. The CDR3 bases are TGTGCCAGCAGTTACGACAGGGCGGTGGGCGAGCAGTACTTC.

CDR3 amino acids: CASSISREVYNEQFF. As DNA, the CDR3 is TGTGCCAGTAGTATATCGAGGGAGGTCTACAATGAGCAGTTCTTC. The chain uses TRBV19 and TRBJ2-1; tentative D call: TRBD2 (6 bases). V lost 2 bases, J lost 3 bases, and 11 bases lay in between. Germline CDR1 is LNHDA and CDR2 is SQIVND (reference sequence). This CDR3 comprises 15 residues.

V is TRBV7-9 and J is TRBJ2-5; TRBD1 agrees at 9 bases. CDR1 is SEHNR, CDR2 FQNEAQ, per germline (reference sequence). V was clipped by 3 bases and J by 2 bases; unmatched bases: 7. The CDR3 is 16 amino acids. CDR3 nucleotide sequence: TGTGCCAGCAGCTTTTACCCCGGGACAGGGCAAGAGACCCAGTACTTC. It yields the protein CASSFYPGTGQETQYF. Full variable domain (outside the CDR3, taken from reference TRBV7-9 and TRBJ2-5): DTGVSQNPRHKITKRGQNVTFRCDPISEHNRLYWYRQTLGQGPEFLTYFQNEAQLEKSRLLSDRFSAERPKGSFSTLEIQRTEQGDSAMYLCASSFYPGTGQETQYFGPGTRLLVL.

This chain's CDR3 is CASSPAGSSYNEQFF. The CDR3 DNA is TGTGCCAGCAGCCCCGCCGGGAGCTCCTACAATGAGCAGTTCTTC. This chain connects TRBV6-5 to TRBJ2-1; perhaps TRBD2 as D (6 bases). Germline V gene data show CDR1 as MNHEY and CDR2 as SVGAGI. The CDR3 length is 15 residues. V dropped 6 bases and J dropped 0 bases, with 12 bases sitting between them.

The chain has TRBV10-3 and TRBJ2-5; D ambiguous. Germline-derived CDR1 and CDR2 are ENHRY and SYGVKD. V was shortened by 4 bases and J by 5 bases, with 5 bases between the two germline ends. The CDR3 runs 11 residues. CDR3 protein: CAISGGETQYF. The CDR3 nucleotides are TGTGCCATCAGTGGTGGCGAGACCCAGTACTTC.

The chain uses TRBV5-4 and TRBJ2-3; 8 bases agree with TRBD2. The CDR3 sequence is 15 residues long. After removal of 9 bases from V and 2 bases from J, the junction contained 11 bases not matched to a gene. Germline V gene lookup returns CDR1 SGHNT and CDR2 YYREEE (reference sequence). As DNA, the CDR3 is TGTGCCATCCGGGAGGGGTGGAAGCCCACAGATACGCAGTATTTT. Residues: CAIREGWKPTDTQYF.

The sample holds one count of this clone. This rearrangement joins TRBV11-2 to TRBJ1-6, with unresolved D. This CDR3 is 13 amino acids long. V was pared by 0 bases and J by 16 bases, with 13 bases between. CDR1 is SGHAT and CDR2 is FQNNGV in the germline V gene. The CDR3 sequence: CASSLDQEAELHF. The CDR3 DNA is TGTGCCAGCAGCTTAGATCAAGAAGCGGAGCTCCACTTT.

CDR3 region: CASSSRRGVEEKLFF. The CDR3 nucleotides are TGTGCCAGCAGCTCCAGGCGGGGGGTCGAAGAAAAACTGTTTTTT. This rearrangement joins TRBV7-2 to TRBJ1-4; D perhaps matches TRBD1 (5 bases). CDR3 length: 15 residues. Germline V lookup: CDR1 SGHTA, CDR2 FQGNSA. Trimming took off 4 bases at V and 8 bases at J, with 17 bases between the two ends.

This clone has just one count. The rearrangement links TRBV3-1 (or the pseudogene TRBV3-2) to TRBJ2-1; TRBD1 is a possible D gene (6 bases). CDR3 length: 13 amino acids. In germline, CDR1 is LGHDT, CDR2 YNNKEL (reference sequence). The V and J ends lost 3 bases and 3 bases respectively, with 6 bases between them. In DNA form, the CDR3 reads TGTGCCAGCAGCCACAGGGGCTACAATGAGCAGTTCTTC. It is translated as CASSHRGYNEQFF.

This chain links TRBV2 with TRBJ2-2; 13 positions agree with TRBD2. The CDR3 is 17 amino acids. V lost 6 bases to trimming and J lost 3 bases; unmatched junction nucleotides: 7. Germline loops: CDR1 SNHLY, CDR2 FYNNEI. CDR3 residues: CASRGQTSGRYTGELFF. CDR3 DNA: TGTGCCAGCAGGGGACAGACTAGCGGGAGGTACACCGGGGAGCTGTTTTTT.